The sample holds one count of the clone carrying this TCR beta chain. Its antigen remains unknown. The assay was immunoSEQ multiplex PCR, and TCRdb's table has in-frame clones only and misses some. The sample carries approximately 110,000 clones, roughly 84% recorded once. This sample was taken from a study of T cell responses to AZD1222 COVID-19 vaccine. General study points: Spike was spanned by vaccine-associated CD4 TCRs, with dominance at 160-218 and 743-854.

The V end lost 2 bases, the J end lost 4 bases, and 9 bases lay between the germline ends. The CDR3 has 14 residues. The germline gives CDR1 MDHEN, CDR2 SYDVKM. The V and J genes are TRBV28 and TRBJ1-5; D is uncertain. This TCR was recovered from an adult in good health. The sequencing here drew on peripheral blood, taken on day 0 of AZD1222 vaccination. The CDR3 sequence is CASSLGSLNQPQHF. CDR3 DNA sequence: TGTGCCAGCAGTTTAGGGAGCTTAAATCAGCCCCAGCATTTT. The full variable domain, completed using reference TRBV28 and TRBJ1-5, is DVKVTQSSRYLVKRTGEKVFLECVQDMDHENMFWYRQDPGLGLRLIYFSYDVKMKEKGDIPEGYSVSREKKERFSLILESASTNQTSMYLCASSLGSLNQPQHFGDGTRLSIL.